This T cell receptor beta chain was retrieved from a study of control samples from healthy donors and cancer patients. This CDR3 has 13 residues. Trimming removed 3 bases from V and 3 bases from J, with 10 bases in between. In germline, CDR1 is SGHRS, CDR2 YFSETQ. Clones were read by immunoSEQ multiplex PCR, and TCRdb kept only the in-frame ones, dropping some. This sample has over 7,500 clones, with 90% to 95% found just once. This sequence originates from a man in his 60s with colorectal cancer. The gene calls are TRBV5-1 and TRBJ2-7; perhaps D is TRBD1 or TRBD2 (5 bases each). The sample taken for sequencing was PBMCs. This CDR3 reads CASSWGTGYEQYF. The DNA of the CDR3 is TGCGCCAGCAGCTGGGGGACGGGCTACGAGCAGTACTTC. The complete variable domain, with remaining parts taken from reference TRBV5-1 and TRBJ2-7, reads KAGVTQTPRYLIKTRGQQVTLSCSPISGHRSVSWYQQTPGQGLQFLFEYFSETQRNKGNFPGRFSGRQFSNSRSEMNVSTLELGDSALYLCASSWGTGYEQYFGPGTRLTVT.